The rows below give T cell receptor beta chains drawn from one sample of a study of early T cells in non-severe SARS-CoV-2 infection. One entry per CDR3 protein results from TCRdb running MiXCR on the 5' RACE reads. The sample lists about 83,000 distinct CDR3 sequences, roughly 13% occurring once. The sequenced sample was whole blood. The receptors were gathered from an adult who was a healthcare worker with PCR-confirmed SARS-CoV-2 infection or an uninfected control (not recorded which). The CDR3 runs from the conserved cysteine through the conserved F or W. The D gene is left open where the match is weak. Clone size is shown for a subset of rows, as once, few, many or a class of expanded clone.

size,V,D,J,CDR3,DNA
.,TRBV7-7,TRBD1,TRBJ1-4,CASSPGTGAGEKLFF,TGTGCTAGCAGCCCCGGGACAGGGGCGGGAGAAAAACTGTTTTTT
few,TRBV10-3,TRBD1,TRBJ2-5,CAIGGTGQETQYF,TGTGCCATCGGGGGGACAGGACAAGAGACCCAGTACTTC
many,TRBV6-2/TRBV6-3,.,TRBJ1-5,CASGTRATALNQPQHF,TGTGCCAGCGGGACTAGGGCCACTGCCCTCAATCAGCCCCAGCATTTT
many,TRBV5-1,TRBD1,TRBJ1-2,CASSLQGAVNYGYTF,TGCGCCAGCAGCTTACAGGGGGCGGTCAACTATGGCTACACCTTC
few,TRBV5-4,.,TRBJ2-1,CASSLPAAQTKQFF,TGTGCCAGCAGCTTGCCAGCGGCTCAAACGAAGCAGTTCTTC
.,TRBV7-2,.,TRBJ2-1,CASSPQGGAGEQFF,TGTGCCAGCAGCCCACAGGGAGGGGCGGGTGAGCAGTTCTTC
few,TRBV11-2,.,TRBJ1-1,CASSPLGSGPNTEAFF,TGTGCCAGCAGTCCCCTAGGGTCCGGGCCGAACACTGAAGCTTTCTTT
many,TRBV5-1,.,TRBJ2-1,CASSFGTLRTYNEQFF,TGCGCCAGCAGCTTCGGAACCCTAAGAACCTACAATGAGCAGTTCTTC
.,TRBV20-1,.,TRBJ2-1,CSARAISDTNEQFF,TGCAGTGCTAGAGCCATATCGGACACCAATGAGCAGTTCTTC
.,TRBV11-2,TRBD1,TRBJ2-7,CASSLEGQVTYEQYF,TGTGCCAGCAGCTTAGAGGGACAGGTTACCTACGAGCAGTACTTC
few,TRBV3-1,.,TRBJ1-2,CASSPRHAANYGYTF,TGTGCCAGCAGCCCTAGACACGCAGCTAACTATGGCTACACCTTC
many,TRBV7-9,.,TRBJ2-5,CASSFLEETQYF,TGTGCCAGCAGCTTCCTAGAAGAGACCCAGTACTTC
few,TRBV3-1,.,TRBJ1-1,CASSPPTMNTEAFF,TGTGCCAGCAGCCCCCCCACAATGAACACTGAAGCTTTCTTT
many,TRBV5-1,TRBD1,TRBJ2-1,CASSLAPGQGENEQFF,TGCGCCAGCAGCTTGGCCCCGGGACAGGGAGAGAATGAGCAGTTCTTC
many,TRBV14,.,TRBJ1-3,CASSHRTIGNTIYF,TGTGCCAGCAGCCATAGGACGATTGGAAACACCATATATTTT
.,TRBV7-6,.,TRBJ2-2,CASSLGPSTGTGELFF,TGTGCCAGCAGCTTAGGCCCATCCACAGGCACCGGGGAGCTGTTTTTT
.,TRBV6-2/TRBV6-3,.,TRBJ1-6,CASSYSNRNSPLHF,TGTGCCAGCAGTTACTCGAATAGGAATTCACCCCTCCACTTT
many,TRBV3-1,TRBD2,TRBJ2-5,CASSQVGTSGQETQYF,TGTGCCAGCAGCCAAGTGGGGACTAGCGGACAAGAGACCCAGTACTTC
many,TRBV7-3,.,TRBJ1-6,CASSQSILEPLHF,TGTGCCAGCAGCCAGAGTATACTGGAGCCCCTCCACTTT
.,TRBV15,.,TRBJ1-5,CATSRDEGAQPQHF,TGTGCCACCAGCAGAGATGAGGGCGCGCAGCCCCAGCATTTT
.,TRBV9,TRBD1,TRBJ1-6,CASSVARQGGSPLHF,TGTGCCAGCAGCGTAGCCCGACAGGGTGGTTCACCCCTCCACTTT
.,TRBV10-2,.,TRBJ2-7,CASSFKGEQYF,TGCGCCAGCAGTTTTAAGGGCGAGCAGTACTTC
many,TRBV12-3/TRBV12-4,TRBD1,TRBJ1-6,CASSLGQNNSPLHF,TGTGCCAGCAGTTTGGGACAGAACAATTCACCCCTCCACTTT
many,TRBV5-4,TRBD1,TRBJ2-7,CASSWGQGTYEQYF,TGTGCCAGCAGCTGGGGACAGGGGACCTACGAGCAGTACTTC
.,TRBV29-1,TRBD1,TRBJ2-2,CSAARGRVTGELFF,TGCAGCGCTGCCAGGGGGCGAGTCACCGGGGAGCTGTTTTTT
many,TRBV12-3/TRBV12-4,.,TRBJ2-5,CASSPLKAGGGETQYF,TGTGCCAGCAGCCCCCTCAAGGCGGGTGGTGGGGAGACCCAGTACTTC
many,TRBV5-4,.,TRBJ2-3,CASSLRGGTDTQYF,TGTGCCAGCAGCTTGAGAGGGGGCACAGATACGCAGTATTTT